This TCR beta chain is drawn from a study of control samples from healthy donors and cancer patients. Assay used: immunoSEQ multiplex PCR; TCRdb lists only in-frame clones, some missing. The sample has hundreds of thousands of clones, roughly 90% seen once. Germline lookup yields CDR1 LNHDA and CDR2 SQIVND (reference sequence). The ends were cut back, 5 bases at V and 0 bases at J, with 11 bases in the middle. This CDR3 region has 15 residues. Sequencing was done on a sample of PBMCs. The V gene is TRBV19, the J gene TRBJ1-5; D not certain. The sequence was collected from a man aged 35 to 55 with head and neck cancer. The CDR3 DNA reads TGTGCCAGTAGTGGAGGGCCGAATAGCAATCAGCCCCAGCATTTT. Translated: CASSGGPNSNQPQHF.